These T cell receptor beta chains were read from a single sample in a study of CD8 T cells in ankylosing spondylitis. TCRdb itself ran the 5' RACE reads through MiXCR, one entry per CDR3 protein. The profile shows over 200,000 distinct CDR3 sequences, approximately 20% of them singletons. The sequenced material came from blood, either unsorted or a sorted T cell fraction (not recorded which). The receptors originated from a male donor with ankylosing spondylitis. Both conserved end residues are part of each CDR3. The order of the fields is V gene, CDR3 length, clone size, J gene, D gene, CDR3 protein, CDR3 DNA. A D gene is named only where the DNA matches it firmly. The size field is filled for only some rows; it gives once, few, many or a size class.

v_call: TRBV4-1
cdr3_length: 17
clone_size: NA
j_call: TRBJ2-5
d_call: TRBD2
cdr3_aa: CAGSHPPSSGGQETQYF
cdr3_nt: TGCGCCGGCAGCCACCCGCCCTCTAGCGGGGGACAAGAGACCCAGTACTTC

v_call: TRBV28
cdr3_length: 16
clone_size: few
j_call: TRBJ1-3
d_call: TRBD1
cdr3_aa: CASSFLTGGNGNTIYF
cdr3_nt: TGTGCCAGCAGTTTCTTGACAGGGGGCAATGGAAACACCATATATTTT

v_call: TRBV19
cdr3_length: 12
clone_size: NA
j_call: TRBJ1-5
d_call: NA
cdr3_aa: CASTDRNQPQHF
cdr3_nt: TGTGCCAGTACAGACCGCAATCAGCCCCAGCATTTT

v_call: TRBV7-3
cdr3_length: 15
clone_size: once
j_call: TRBJ2-5
d_call: NA
cdr3_aa: CASSLSDRGEETQYF
cdr3_nt: TGTGCCAGCAGCTTATCCGACAGAGGCGAAGAGACCCAGTACTTC

v_call: TRBV7-2
cdr3_length: 16
clone_size: NA
j_call: TRBJ2-1
d_call: TRBD1
cdr3_aa: CASSLALGQGREEQFF
cdr3_nt: TGTGCCAGCAGCTTAGCGCTAGGACAGGGAAGAGAGGAGCAGTTCTTC

v_call: TRBV12-3/TRBV12-4
cdr3_length: 13
clone_size: NA
j_call: TRBJ2-3
d_call: TRBD2
cdr3_aa: CASSIAGWDTQYF
cdr3_nt: TGTGCCAGCAGCATAGCGGGGTGGGATACGCAGTATTTT

v_call: TRBV11-2
cdr3_length: 16
clone_size: few
j_call: TRBJ2-3
d_call: NA
cdr3_aa: CASSPPTGPYTDTQYF
cdr3_nt: TGTGCCAGCAGCCCACCCACGGGGCCCTACACAGATACGCAGTATTTT

v_call: TRBV5-1
cdr3_length: 11
clone_size: few
j_call: TRBJ2-1
d_call: NA
cdr3_aa: CASGLYNEQFF
cdr3_nt: TGCGCCAGCGGCCTATACAATGAGCAGTTCTTC

v_call: TRBV6-5
cdr3_length: 14
clone_size: NA
j_call: TRBJ2-7
d_call: NA
cdr3_aa: CASSYGRRDYEQYF
cdr3_nt: TGTGCCAGCAGTTACGGACGACGGGACTACGAGCAGTACTTC

v_call: TRBV10-3
cdr3_length: 15
clone_size: few
j_call: TRBJ2-7
d_call: TRBD1
cdr3_aa: CAISPADRVSYEQYF
cdr3_nt: TGTGCCATCTCCCCTGCGGACAGGGTTTCCTACGAGCAGTACTTC

v_call: TRBV6-5
cdr3_length: 16
clone_size: NA
j_call: TRBJ1-2
d_call: NA
cdr3_aa: CASSYLGVAGRDGYTF
cdr3_nt: TGTGCCAGCAGTTATTTGGGGGTTGCAGGGAGGGATGGCTACACCTTC

v_call: TRBV5-6
cdr3_length: 14
clone_size: NA
j_call: TRBJ2-1
d_call: NA
cdr3_aa: CASSGRGLYNEQFF
cdr3_nt: TGTGCCAGCAGCGGAAGAGGCCTTTACAATGAGCAGTTCTTC

v_call: TRBV7-9
cdr3_length: 12
clone_size: NA
j_call: TRBJ2-1
d_call: TRBD1
cdr3_aa: CASAGGYNEQFF
cdr3_nt: TGTGCCAGCGCAGGGGGCTACAATGAGCAGTTCTTC

v_call: TRBV5-1
cdr3_length: 14
clone_size: NA
j_call: TRBJ1-2
d_call: NA
cdr3_aa: CASSLPGDNYGYTF
cdr3_nt: TGCGCCAGCAGCTTGCCCGGAGACAACTATGGCTACACCTTC

v_call: TRBV7-9
cdr3_length: 13
clone_size: few
j_call: TRBJ1-4
d_call: NA
cdr3_aa: CASNWGTNEKLFF
cdr3_nt: TGTGCCAGTAACTGGGGGACTAATGAAAAACTGTTTTTT

v_call: TRBV30
cdr3_length: 13
clone_size: NA
j_call: TRBJ2-3
d_call: NA
cdr3_aa: CALTEGLPQSQYF
cdr3_nt: TGTGCTCTTACCGAAGGACTACCACAGTCGCAGTATTTT

v_call: TRBV18
cdr3_length: 16
clone_size: NA
j_call: TRBJ1-2
d_call: TRBD1
cdr3_aa: CASSPREGQPDGGYTF
cdr3_nt: TGTGCCAGCTCACCACGAGAGGGACAGCCGGACGGGGGCTACACCTTC

v_call: TRBV4-3
cdr3_length: 15
clone_size: few
j_call: TRBJ2-7
d_call: TRBD2
cdr3_aa: CASSQDFAGVYEQYF
cdr3_nt: TGCGCCAGCAGCCAAGACTTTGCGGGGGTCTACGAGCAGTACTTC

v_call: TRBV9
cdr3_length: 15
clone_size: few
j_call: TRBJ1-5
d_call: TRBD1
cdr3_aa: CASSAEGQGGQPQHF
cdr3_nt: TGTGCCAGCAGCGCCGAAGGACAGGGAGGACAGCCCCAGCATTTT

v_call: TRBV7-9
cdr3_length: 14
clone_size: few
j_call: TRBJ2-5
d_call: NA
cdr3_aa: CASSLAGSQETQYF
cdr3_nt: TGTGCCAGCAGCTTAGCGGGGAGCCAAGAGACCCAGTACTTC

v_call: TRBV7-2
cdr3_length: 15
clone_size: few
j_call: TRBJ2-1
d_call: TRBD1
cdr3_aa: CASSFMTGGFNEQFF
cdr3_nt: TGTGCCAGCAGCTTTATGACAGGGGGCTTTAATGAGCAGTTCTTC

v_call: TRBV15
cdr3_length: 14
clone_size: few
j_call: TRBJ2-2
d_call: NA
cdr3_aa: CATSSPTGAGELFF
cdr3_nt: TGTGCCACCAGCAGCCCCACTGGAGCCGGGGAGCTGTTTTTT

v_call: TRBV9
cdr3_length: 14
clone_size: many
j_call: TRBJ2-7
d_call: TRBD1
cdr3_aa: CASSAGQDPYEQYF
cdr3_nt: TGTGCCAGCAGCGCGGGACAGGACCCCTACGAGCAGTACTTC

v_call: TRBV3-1
cdr3_length: 16
clone_size: NA
j_call: TRBJ2-2
d_call: TRBD1
cdr3_aa: CASSIRQGGVTGELFF
cdr3_nt: TGTGCCAGCAGCATTCGACAGGGGGGCGTCACCGGGGAGCTGTTTTTT

v_call: TRBV27
cdr3_length: 15
clone_size: few
j_call: TRBJ2-3
d_call: NA
cdr3_aa: CASSLGTFRTDTQYF
cdr3_nt: TGTGCCAGCAGTTTAGGCACGTTCAGAACAGATACGCAGTATTTT

v_call: TRBV3-1
cdr3_length: 13
clone_size: once
j_call: TRBJ1-2
d_call: NA
cdr3_aa: CASSQPGTFGYTF
cdr3_nt: TGTGCCAGCAGCCAACCGGGGACCTTTGGCTACACCTTC

v_call: TRBV15
cdr3_length: 15
clone_size: NA
j_call: TRBJ2-5
d_call: NA
cdr3_aa: CATSIGGSSQETQYF
cdr3_nt: TGTGCCACCAGCATCGGGGGATCGAGCCAAGAGACCCAGTACTTC

v_call: TRBV6-5
cdr3_length: 15
clone_size: NA
j_call: TRBJ1-3
d_call: NA
cdr3_aa: CASSYKGYSGNTIYF
cdr3_nt: TGTGCCAGCAGTTACAAGGGCTACTCTGGAAACACCATATATTTT

v_call: TRBV4-1
cdr3_length: 16
clone_size: NA
j_call: TRBJ2-7
d_call: TRBD2
cdr3_aa: CASSQEASGASYEQYF
cdr3_nt: TGCGCCAGCAGCCAAGAAGCTAGCGGAGCCTCCTACGAGCAGTACTTC

v_call: TRBV6-5
cdr3_length: 16
clone_size: few
j_call: TRBJ2-7
d_call: TRBD1
cdr3_aa: CASSYPPGQGDFEQYF
cdr3_nt: TGTGCCAGCAGTTACCCCCCGGGACAGGGTGACTTCGAGCAGTACTTC

v_call: TRBV19
cdr3_length: 16
clone_size: NA
j_call: TRBJ2-1
d_call: TRBD2
cdr3_aa: CASSTPGLAAYNEQFF
cdr3_nt: TGTGCCAGTAGTACACCGGGACTAGCGGCTTACAATGAGCAGTTCTTC

v_call: TRBV5-5
cdr3_length: 14
clone_size: few
j_call: TRBJ2-7
d_call: TRBD1
cdr3_aa: CASSLGTGTPEQYF
cdr3_nt: TGTGCCAGCAGCTTGGGGACAGGAACTCCCGAGCAGTACTTC

v_call: TRBV19
cdr3_length: 17
clone_size: NA
j_call: TRBJ1-5
d_call: NA
cdr3_aa: CASTMRSATYSNQPQHF
cdr3_nt: TGTGCCAGTACCATGAGGTCCGCTACCTATAGCAATCAGCCCCAGCATTTT

v_call: TRBV12-3/TRBV12-4
cdr3_length: 13
clone_size: NA
j_call: TRBJ1-1
d_call: NA
cdr3_aa: CASSFPDSNEAFF
cdr3_nt: TGTGCCAGCAGTTTTCCGGACAGCAATGAAGCTTTCTTT

v_call: TRBV2
cdr3_length: 12
clone_size: few
j_call: TRBJ2-7
d_call: TRBD1
cdr3_aa: CATGTGPYEQYF
cdr3_nt: TGTGCCACCGGGACAGGGCCCTACGAGCAGTACTTC

v_call: TRBV6-1
cdr3_length: 16
clone_size: many
j_call: TRBJ2-2
d_call: TRBD2
cdr3_aa: CASSIGTSGNTGELFF
cdr3_nt: TGTGCCAGCAGTATAGGGACTAGCGGAAACACCGGGGAGCTGTTTTTT

v_call: TRBV11-2
cdr3_length: 17
clone_size: many
j_call: TRBJ2-1
d_call: TRBD2
cdr3_aa: CASSLEGGRAPYNEQFF
cdr3_nt: TGTGCCAGCAGCTTAGAGGGCGGGAGGGCTCCCTACAATGAGCAGTTCTTC

v_call: TRBV3-1
cdr3_length: 14
clone_size: NA
j_call: TRBJ1-1
d_call: NA
cdr3_aa: CASRQGGAGTEAFF
cdr3_nt: TGTGCCAGCAGACAAGGGGGGGCCGGGACTGAAGCTTTCTTT

v_call: TRBV5-1
cdr3_length: 17
clone_size: NA
j_call: TRBJ2-2
d_call: TRBD2
cdr3_aa: CASSEPTSDPNTGELFF
cdr3_nt: TGCGCCAGCAGCGAACCCACTAGCGACCCGAACACCGGGGAGCTGTTTTTT

v_call: TRBV3-1
cdr3_length: 15
clone_size: NA
j_call: TRBJ2-5
d_call: NA
cdr3_aa: CASSKRTEVQETQYF
cdr3_nt: TGTGCCAGCAGCAAAAGGACAGAAGTGCAAGAGACCCAGTACTTC

v_call: TRBV29-1
cdr3_length: 16
clone_size: NA
j_call: TRBJ2-3
d_call: TRBD1
cdr3_aa: CSVEGTRGRSTDTQYF
cdr3_nt: TGCAGCGTTGAGGGAACCAGGGGGCGAAGCACAGATACGCAGTATTTT

v_call: TRBV9
cdr3_length: 12
clone_size: NA
j_call: TRBJ2-1
d_call: NA
cdr3_aa: CASSEGYNEQFF
cdr3_nt: TGTGCCAGCAGCGAGGGATACAATGAGCAGTTCTTC

v_call: TRBV12-3/TRBV12-4
cdr3_length: 13
clone_size: NA
j_call: TRBJ1-6
d_call: NA
cdr3_aa: CASSLSPGWPLHF
cdr3_nt: TGTGCCAGCAGTTTATCTCCAGGGTGGCCCCTCCACTTT

v_call: TRBV20-1
cdr3_length: 12
clone_size: few
j_call: TRBJ2-1
d_call: NA
cdr3_aa: CSATLTHNEQFF
cdr3_nt: TGCAGTGCTACCCTCACTCACAATGAGCAGTTCTTC

v_call: TRBV30
cdr3_length: 14
clone_size: NA
j_call: TRBJ1-1
d_call: TRBD1
cdr3_aa: CAWSSWDRNTEAFF
cdr3_nt: TGTGCCTGGAGTTCTTGGGACAGGAACACTGAAGCTTTCTTT

v_call: TRBV4-3
cdr3_length: 15
clone_size: few
j_call: TRBJ1-1
d_call: NA
cdr3_aa: CASSQAEGGATEAFF
cdr3_nt: TGCGCCAGCAGCCAAGCCGAGGGAGGGGCCACTGAAGCTTTCTTT

v_call: TRBV7-2
cdr3_length: 17
clone_size: few
j_call: TRBJ1-4
d_call: NA
cdr3_aa: CASSLAGPQEGDEKLFF
cdr3_nt: TGTGCCAGCAGCCTAGCGGGGCCACAGGAAGGCGATGAAAAACTGTTTTTT

v_call: TRBV24-1
cdr3_length: 14
clone_size: many
j_call: TRBJ2-3
d_call: TRBD2
cdr3_aa: CATFSGSITDTQYF
cdr3_nt: TGTGCCACCTTTAGCGGGAGTATAACAGATACGCAGTATTTT

v_call: TRBV4-1
cdr3_length: 15
clone_size: NA
j_call: TRBJ2-7
d_call: TRBD1
cdr3_aa: CASSRKTGSSYEQYF
cdr3_nt: TGCGCCAGCAGCCGCAAGACAGGGAGCTCCTACGAGCAGTACTTC

v_call: TRBV6-5
cdr3_length: 13
clone_size: NA
j_call: TRBJ2-4
d_call: NA
cdr3_aa: CASSSWDSNIQYF
cdr3_nt: TGTGCCAGCAGTTCCTGGGACTCCAACATTCAGTACTTC

v_call: TRBV12-5
cdr3_length: 14
clone_size: once
j_call: TRBJ2-3
d_call: NA
cdr3_aa: CASGNSGGTDTQYF
cdr3_nt: TGTGCTAGTGGGAATAGCGGAGGGACAGATACGCAGTATTTT

v_call: TRBV29-1
cdr3_length: 12
clone_size: many
j_call: TRBJ2-2
d_call: NA
cdr3_aa: CSTAGTAGELFF
cdr3_nt: TGCAGCACCGCCGGGACCGCCGGGGAGCTGTTTTTT

v_call: TRBV7-9
cdr3_length: 15
clone_size: few
j_call: TRBJ2-7
d_call: NA
cdr3_aa: CASSRPPTDSYEQYF
cdr3_nt: TGTGCCAGCAGCCGACCCCCGACAGACTCCTACGAGCAGTACTTC

v_call: TRBV6-6
cdr3_length: 13
clone_size: NA
j_call: TRBJ1-2
d_call: NA
cdr3_aa: CASSPGPGNGYTF
cdr3_nt: TGCGCCAGCAGCCCTGGACCGGGGAATGGCTACACCTTC

v_call: TRBV2
cdr3_length: 11
clone_size: NA
j_call: TRBJ1-2
d_call: NA
cdr3_aa: CASEKGLGYTF
cdr3_nt: TGTGCCAGTGAGAAGGGACTCGGCTACACCTTC

v_call: TRBV9
cdr3_length: 17
clone_size: many
j_call: TRBJ1-6
d_call: NA
cdr3_aa: CASSVSGNPGPYSPLHF
cdr3_nt: TGTGCCAGCAGCGTATCGGGTAACCCCGGACCGTATTCACCCCTCCACTTT

v_call: TRBV5-5
cdr3_length: 15
clone_size: NA
j_call: TRBJ1-1
d_call: NA
cdr3_aa: CASSLYGGGGTEAFF
cdr3_nt: TGTGCCAGCAGCCTGTACGGCGGAGGGGGCACTGAAGCTTTCTTT

v_call: TRBV30
cdr3_length: 13
clone_size: few
j_call: TRBJ1-3
d_call: NA
cdr3_aa: CARGALSGNTIYF
cdr3_nt: TGTGCCCGAGGGGCCCTCTCTGGAAACACCATATATTTT

v_call: TRBV12-3/TRBV12-4
cdr3_length: 18
clone_size: many
j_call: TRBJ2-3
d_call: TRBD2
cdr3_aa: CASSLLTSGGPSTDTQYF
cdr3_nt: TGTGCCAGCAGTTTATTGACTAGCGGGGGCCCAAGCACAGATACGCAGTATTTT

v_call: TRBV29-1
cdr3_length: 15
clone_size: NA
j_call: TRBJ2-2
d_call: TRBD2
cdr3_aa: CSVQSREGVAGELFF
cdr3_nt: TGCAGCGTTCAAAGTCGGGAGGGGGTGGCCGGGGAGCTGTTTTTT